These T cell receptor beta chains were read from a single sample in a study of blood T cell repertoires in COVID-19. The assay was immunoSEQ multiplex PCR, and TCRdb's table has in-frame clones only and misses some. This sample has about 290,000 clones, with about 89% found just once. The material sequenced was peripheral blood. These receptors were obtained from a man aged 35 to 55 with acute or convalescent COVID-19. CDR3s include the opening cysteine and the closing phenylalanine or tryptophan. The order of the fields is CDR3 DNA, CDR3 protein, clone size, D gene, J gene, V gene. The D gene is left open where the match is weak. The size field is filled for only some rows; it gives once, few, many or a size class.

CDR3 DNA: TGTGCCAGCAGTCACCCAGGGGCCAAAAACATTCAGTACTTC
CDR3 protein: CASSHPGAKNIQYF
clone size: few
D gene: -
J gene: TRBJ2-4
V gene: TRBV2

CDR3 DNA: TGTGCCAGCAGCCGACGCGGGGGGCTGAACACCGGGGAGCTGTTTTTT
CDR3 protein: CASSRRGGLNTGELFF
clone size: -
D gene: TRBD2
J gene: TRBJ2-2
V gene: TRBV7-9

CDR3 DNA: TGTGCCAGCAGCTTATATACGGGACATACTCCCCATGGCTACACCTTC
CDR3 protein: CASSLYTGHTPHGYTF
clone size: few
D gene: -
J gene: TRBJ1-2
V gene: TRBV11-2

CDR3 DNA: TGTGCCAGCAGTTTACGGTGGGATACGCAGTATTTT
CDR3 protein: CASSLRWDTQYF
clone size: -
D gene: -
J gene: TRBJ2-3
V gene: TRBV6-2/TRBV6-3

CDR3 DNA: TGTGCCAGCAGCCATCCGGGACTAGCGGAAAATGAGCAGTTCTTC
CDR3 protein: CASSHPGLAENEQFF
clone size: -
D gene: TRBD2
J gene: TRBJ2-1
V gene: TRBV3-1/TRBV3-2

CDR3 DNA: TGTGCCAGCAGCCGACAGGATACGCAGTATTTT
CDR3 protein: CASSRQDTQYF
clone size: -
D gene: -
J gene: TRBJ2-3
V gene: TRBV2

CDR3 DNA: TGCAGCTCGCGGCGCGGGGGCTTGACTTACAATGAGCAGTTCTTC
CDR3 protein: CSSRRGGLTYNEQFF
clone size: -
D gene: -
J gene: TRBJ2-1
V gene: TRBV29-1

CDR3 DNA: TGTGCCTGGAGTGTAGCGCTTGAGACTGAAGCTTTCTTT
CDR3 protein: CAWSVALETEAFF
clone size: -
D gene: -
J gene: TRBJ1-1
V gene: TRBV30

CDR3 DNA: TGTGCCAGCAGCTTAGGGAGGGACAGGGGGACAGATACGCAGTATTTT
CDR3 protein: CASSLGRDRGTDTQYF
clone size: -
D gene: TRBD1
J gene: TRBJ2-3
V gene: TRBV11-2

CDR3 DNA: TGTGCCAGCAGCTTGGGGGCCAGGGCCTACACTGAAGCTTTCTTT
CDR3 protein: CASSLGARAYTEAFF
clone size: -
D gene: -
J gene: TRBJ1-1
V gene: TRBV5-8

CDR3 DNA: TGTGCCAGCAGCTCAGGGACTTTCTCCTATAATTCACCCCTCCACTTT
CDR3 protein: CASSSGTFSYNSPLHF
clone size: -
D gene: -
J gene: TRBJ1-6
V gene: TRBV7-9

CDR3 DNA: TGTGCCAGCAGCCTTTTCGGACAGGGTCTGTATGGCTACACCTTC
CDR3 protein: CASSLFGQGLYGYTF
clone size: -
D gene: TRBD1
J gene: TRBJ1-2
V gene: TRBV3-1/TRBV3-2

CDR3 DNA: TGTGCCAGCAGTGACTCGGGACAGGGGGCGGGAGAGCAGTACTTC
CDR3 protein: CASSDSGQGAGEQYF
clone size: once
D gene: TRBD1
J gene: TRBJ2-7
V gene: TRBV2

CDR3 DNA: TGTGCCACAGCGGACGGGTATAATTCACCCCTCCACTTT
CDR3 protein: CATADGYNSPLHF
clone size: -
D gene: -
J gene: TRBJ1-6
V gene: TRBV15

CDR3 DNA: TGTGCCAGCAGTGCCCGCGGTGATACAAATGGCTACACCTTC
CDR3 protein: CASSARGDTNGYTF
clone size: -
D gene: -
J gene: TRBJ1-2
V gene: TRBV6-4

CDR3 DNA: TGTGCCAGCAGCTCCCCCCGCGAGCAGTACTTC
CDR3 protein: CASSSPREQYF
clone size: -
D gene: -
J gene: TRBJ2-7
V gene: TRBV11-1

CDR3 DNA: TGTGCCAGCAGCTTCGGACTAGCGGGGGGCAGTGGCTCCTACGAGCAGTACTTC
CDR3 protein: CASSFGLAGGSGSYEQYF
clone size: -
D gene: TRBD2
J gene: TRBJ2-7
V gene: TRBV5-6

CDR3 DNA: TGTGCCAGTAGTATAGCGATAAACAGGAACTCTGGAAACACCATATATTTT
CDR3 protein: CASSIAINRNSGNTIYF
clone size: -
D gene: -
J gene: TRBJ1-3
V gene: TRBV19

CDR3 DNA: TGTGCCAGCAGCAAGGAAGGGGGTTACAATGAGCAGTTCTTC
CDR3 protein: CASSKEGGYNEQFF
clone size: once
D gene: -
J gene: TRBJ2-1
V gene: TRBV6-5

CDR3 DNA: TGCGCCAGCAGCTTGGCCGGACAGGGGAGAGACGAGCAGTACTTC
CDR3 protein: CASSLAGQGRDEQYF
clone size: -
D gene: TRBD1
J gene: TRBJ2-7
V gene: TRBV5-1

CDR3 DNA: TGTGCTAGTGGTTTGGTACTAGGGGGTATCAATCAGCCCCAGCATTTT
CDR3 protein: CASGLVLGGINQPQHF
clone size: -
D gene: -
J gene: TRBJ1-5
V gene: TRBV12-5

CDR3 DNA: TGTGCCAGCAGTCGGGACAGGATGGGGTATCAGCCCCAGCATTTT
CDR3 protein: CASSRDRMGYQPQHF
clone size: -
D gene: TRBD1
J gene: TRBJ1-5
V gene: TRBV2

CDR3 DNA: TGTGCCAGCAGCCGCAGCGACAGGGAATGGAATCAGCCCCAGCATTTT
CDR3 protein: CASSRSDREWNQPQHF
clone size: -
D gene: TRBD1
J gene: TRBJ1-5
V gene: TRBV28

CDR3 DNA: TGTGCCATCAGTGCGGGGACAAGCTATGGCTACACCTTC
CDR3 protein: CAISAGTSYGYTF
clone size: -
D gene: -
J gene: TRBJ1-2
V gene: TRBV10-3

CDR3 DNA: TGTGCCACCAGCAGCAACCTGGCCTATGAGCAGTTCTTC
CDR3 protein: CATSSNLAYEQFF
clone size: once
D gene: -
J gene: TRBJ2-1
V gene: TRBV15

CDR3 DNA: TGTGCCAGCGCGCGAGCCGGGACAGGAGGACCTGAAGCTTTCTTT
CDR3 protein: CASARAGTGGPEAFF
clone size: -
D gene: TRBD1
J gene: TRBJ1-1
V gene: TRBV18

CDR3 DNA: TGTGCCAGCAGCTACCAGGCGAACACTGAAGCTTTCTTT
CDR3 protein: CASSYQANTEAFF
clone size: -
D gene: -
J gene: TRBJ1-1
V gene: TRBV7-2

CDR3 DNA: TGTGCCAGCAGCCGGGGACTGTTTAATGAAAAACTGTTTTTT
CDR3 protein: CASSRGLFNEKLFF
clone size: -
D gene: -
J gene: TRBJ1-4
V gene: TRBV3-1/TRBV3-2

CDR3 DNA: TGTGCCAGCAGCTTACTCGCAGGACTAGCGGGGATCAACGAGCAGTACTTC
CDR3 protein: CASSLLAGLAGINEQYF
clone size: -
D gene: TRBD2
J gene: TRBJ2-7
V gene: TRBV7-6

CDR3 DNA: TGCAGTGCTAGTCTACAGGGGGCAGCCTATGGCTACACCTTC
CDR3 protein: CSASLQGAAYGYTF
clone size: -
D gene: TRBD1
J gene: TRBJ1-2
V gene: TRBV20-1

CDR3 DNA: TGTGCCAGCAGGCTAATTACAGGGGACACTGAAGCTTTCTTT
CDR3 protein: CASRLITGDTEAFF
clone size: -
D gene: TRBD1
J gene: TRBJ1-1
V gene: TRBV27

CDR3 DNA: TGTGCCAGCAGTTCCACTAGCGGGGTGTACGAGCAGTACTTC
CDR3 protein: CASSSTSGVYEQYF
clone size: -
D gene: TRBD2
J gene: TRBJ2-7
V gene: TRBV6-5

CDR3 DNA: TGTGCCACCAGTGATTCCACAGGGGCCCTAATAAGCCGGGAGCTGTTTTTT
CDR3 protein: CATSDSTGALISRELFF
clone size: -
D gene: TRBD1
J gene: TRBJ2-2
V gene: TRBV24-1